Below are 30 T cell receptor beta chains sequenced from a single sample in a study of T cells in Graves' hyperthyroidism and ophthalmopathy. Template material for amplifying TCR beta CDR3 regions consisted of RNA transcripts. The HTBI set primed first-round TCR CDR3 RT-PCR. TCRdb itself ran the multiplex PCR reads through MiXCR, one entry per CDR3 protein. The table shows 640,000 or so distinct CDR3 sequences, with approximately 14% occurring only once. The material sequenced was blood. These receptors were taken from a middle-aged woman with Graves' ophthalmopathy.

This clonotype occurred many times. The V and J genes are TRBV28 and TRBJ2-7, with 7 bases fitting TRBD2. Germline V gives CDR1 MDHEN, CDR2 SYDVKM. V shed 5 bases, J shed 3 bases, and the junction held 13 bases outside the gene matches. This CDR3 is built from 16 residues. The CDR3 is CASSPSRAGAFYEQYF. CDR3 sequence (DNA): TGTGCCAGCAGTCCATCCAGGGCGGGAGCATTCTACGAGCAGTACTTC.

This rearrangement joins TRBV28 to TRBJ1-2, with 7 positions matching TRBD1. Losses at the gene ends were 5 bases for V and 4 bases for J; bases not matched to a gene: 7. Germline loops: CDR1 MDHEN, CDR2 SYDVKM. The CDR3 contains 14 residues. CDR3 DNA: TGTGCCAGCAGTCCACCGGGACAGCCCTATGGCTACACCTTC. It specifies CASSPPGQPYGYTF.

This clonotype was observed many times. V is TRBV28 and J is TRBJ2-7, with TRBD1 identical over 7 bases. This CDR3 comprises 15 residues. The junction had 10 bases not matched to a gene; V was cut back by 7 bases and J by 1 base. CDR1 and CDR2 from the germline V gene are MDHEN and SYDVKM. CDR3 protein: CASKVGTDLSYEQYF. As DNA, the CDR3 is TGTGCCAGCAAGGTGGGGACAGACCTTTCCTACGAGCAGTACTTC.

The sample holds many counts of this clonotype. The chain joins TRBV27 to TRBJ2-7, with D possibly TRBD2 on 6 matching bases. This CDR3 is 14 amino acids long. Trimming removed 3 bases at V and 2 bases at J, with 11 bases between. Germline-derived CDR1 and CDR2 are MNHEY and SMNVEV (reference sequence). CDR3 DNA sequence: TGTGCCAGCAGTTTCTCCGGGAGCACCTACGAGCAGTACTTC. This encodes CASSFSGSTYEQYF.

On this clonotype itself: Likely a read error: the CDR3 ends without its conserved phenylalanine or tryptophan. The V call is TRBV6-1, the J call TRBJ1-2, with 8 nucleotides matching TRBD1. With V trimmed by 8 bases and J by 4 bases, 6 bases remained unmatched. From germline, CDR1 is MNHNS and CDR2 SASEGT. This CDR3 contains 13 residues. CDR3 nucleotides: TGTGCCAGCCCCGGACAGGGAACCTATGGCTACACCCTC. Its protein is CASPGQGTYGYTL.

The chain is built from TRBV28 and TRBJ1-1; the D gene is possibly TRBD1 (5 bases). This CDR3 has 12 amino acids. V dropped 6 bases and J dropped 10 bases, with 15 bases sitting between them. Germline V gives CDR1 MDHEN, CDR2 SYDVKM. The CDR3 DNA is TGTGCCAGCAGCCCTCCACAGGTGGTAGCTTTCTTT. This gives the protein CASSPPQVVAFF.

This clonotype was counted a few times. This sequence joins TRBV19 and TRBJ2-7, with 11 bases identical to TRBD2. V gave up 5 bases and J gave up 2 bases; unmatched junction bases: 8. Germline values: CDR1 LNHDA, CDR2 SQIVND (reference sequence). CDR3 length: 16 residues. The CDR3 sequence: CASSFSGTSGTYEQYF. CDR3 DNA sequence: TGTGCCAGTAGTTTCTCCGGGACTAGCGGAACCTACGAGCAGTACTTC.

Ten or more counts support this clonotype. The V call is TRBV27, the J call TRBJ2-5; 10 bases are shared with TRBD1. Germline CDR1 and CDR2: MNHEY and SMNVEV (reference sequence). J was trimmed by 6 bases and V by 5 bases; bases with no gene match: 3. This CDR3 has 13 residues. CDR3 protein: CASSGTGAQTQYF. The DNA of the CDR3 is TGTGCCAGCAGTGGGACAGGGGCACAGACCCAGTACTTC.

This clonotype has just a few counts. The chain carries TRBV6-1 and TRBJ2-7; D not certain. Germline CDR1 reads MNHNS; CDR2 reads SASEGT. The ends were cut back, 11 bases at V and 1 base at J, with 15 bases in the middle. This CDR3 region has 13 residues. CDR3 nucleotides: TGTGCCTCGGACGGAGAATTGTCCTACGAGCAGTACTTC. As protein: CASDGELSYEQYF.

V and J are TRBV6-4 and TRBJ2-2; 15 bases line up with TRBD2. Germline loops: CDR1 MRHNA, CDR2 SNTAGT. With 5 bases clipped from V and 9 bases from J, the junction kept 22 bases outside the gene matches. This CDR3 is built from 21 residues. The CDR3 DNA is TGTGCCAGCAGTCAGCTGGACAGGGGGCTCGGACTAGCGGGAGGGCCCCGGGAGCTGTTTTTT. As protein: CASSQLDRGLGLAGGPRELFF.

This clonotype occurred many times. For the CDR3, the DNA is TGTGCCAGCAGTTTAGGGCAGGGTGGCGATGAGCAGTTCTTC. Translation gives CASSLGQGGDEQFF. The genes are TRBV28 and TRBJ2-1, with D possibly matching TRBD1 (5 bases). Germline-derived CDR1 and CDR2 are MDHEN and SYDVKM. V was clipped by 2 bases and J by 8 bases, with 13 bases between them. The CDR3 is made up of 14 amino acids.

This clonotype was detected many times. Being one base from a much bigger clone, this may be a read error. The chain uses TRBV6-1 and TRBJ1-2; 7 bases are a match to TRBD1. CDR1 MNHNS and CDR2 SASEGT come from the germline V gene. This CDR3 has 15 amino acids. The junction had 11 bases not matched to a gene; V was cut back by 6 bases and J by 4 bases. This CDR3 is CASRARGQIGYGYTF. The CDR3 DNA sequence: TGTGCCAGCAGAGCTCGGGGACAGATCGGCTATGGCTACACCTTC.

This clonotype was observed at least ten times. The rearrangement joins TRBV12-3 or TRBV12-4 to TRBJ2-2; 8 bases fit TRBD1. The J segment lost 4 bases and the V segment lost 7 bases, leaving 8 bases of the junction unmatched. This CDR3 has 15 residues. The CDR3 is CASTTLDRATGELFF. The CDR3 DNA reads TGTGCCAGCACCACCCTGGACAGGGCCACCGGGGAGCTGTTTTTT.

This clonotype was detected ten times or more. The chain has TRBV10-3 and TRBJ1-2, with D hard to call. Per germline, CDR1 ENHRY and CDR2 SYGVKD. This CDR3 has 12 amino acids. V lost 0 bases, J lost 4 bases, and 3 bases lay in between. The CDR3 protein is CAISESGYGYTF. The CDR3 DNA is TGTGCCATCAGTGAGTCGGGCTATGGCTACACCTTC.

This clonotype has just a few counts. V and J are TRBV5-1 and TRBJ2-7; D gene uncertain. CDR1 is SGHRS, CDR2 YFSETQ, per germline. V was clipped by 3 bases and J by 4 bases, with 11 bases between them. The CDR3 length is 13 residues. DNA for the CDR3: TGCGCCAGCAGCTCCCCACCTTTTTACGAGCAGTACTTC. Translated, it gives CASSSPPFYEQYF.

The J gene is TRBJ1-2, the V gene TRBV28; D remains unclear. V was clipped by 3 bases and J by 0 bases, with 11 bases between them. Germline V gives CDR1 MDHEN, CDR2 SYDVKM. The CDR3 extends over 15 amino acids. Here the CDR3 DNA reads TGTGCCAGCAGTTTTTCCGAGAGAGCTAACTATGGCTACACCTTC. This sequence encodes CASSFSERANYGYTF.

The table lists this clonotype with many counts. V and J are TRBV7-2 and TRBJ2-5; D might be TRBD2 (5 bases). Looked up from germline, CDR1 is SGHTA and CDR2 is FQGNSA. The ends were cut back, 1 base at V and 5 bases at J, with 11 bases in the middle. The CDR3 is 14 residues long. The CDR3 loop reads CASSLVRGSETQYF. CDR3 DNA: TGTGCCAGCAGCTTAGTTCGGGGATCCGAGACCCAGTACTTC. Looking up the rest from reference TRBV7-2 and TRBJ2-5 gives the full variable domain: GAGVSQSPSNKVTEKGKDVELRCDPISGHTALYWYRQSLGQGLEFLIYFQGNSAPDKSGLPSDRFSAERTGGSVSTLTIQRTQQEDSAVYLCASSLVRGSETQYFGPGTRLLVL.

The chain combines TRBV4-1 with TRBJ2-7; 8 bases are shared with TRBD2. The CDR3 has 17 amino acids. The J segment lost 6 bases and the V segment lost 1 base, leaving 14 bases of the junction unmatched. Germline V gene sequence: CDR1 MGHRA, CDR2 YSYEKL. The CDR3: CASSQAPNENTSGEQYF. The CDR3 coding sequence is TGCGCCAGCAGCCAAGCCCCTAACGAAAATACTAGCGGCGAGCAGTACTTC.

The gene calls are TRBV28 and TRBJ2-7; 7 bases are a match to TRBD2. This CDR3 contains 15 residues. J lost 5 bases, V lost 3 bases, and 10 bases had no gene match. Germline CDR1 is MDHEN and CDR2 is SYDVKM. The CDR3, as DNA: TGTGCCAGCAGTTTGGGAGGGATCGCACAGGACGAGCAGTACTTC. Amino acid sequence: CASSLGGIAQDEQYF.

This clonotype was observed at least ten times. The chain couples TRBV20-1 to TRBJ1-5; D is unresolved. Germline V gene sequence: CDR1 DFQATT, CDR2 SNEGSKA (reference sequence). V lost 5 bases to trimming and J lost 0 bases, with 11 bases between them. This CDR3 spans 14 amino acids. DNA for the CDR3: TGCAGTGCTCCCCGGCCACCTAGCAATCAGCCCCAGCATTTT. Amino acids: CSAPRPPSNQPQHF.

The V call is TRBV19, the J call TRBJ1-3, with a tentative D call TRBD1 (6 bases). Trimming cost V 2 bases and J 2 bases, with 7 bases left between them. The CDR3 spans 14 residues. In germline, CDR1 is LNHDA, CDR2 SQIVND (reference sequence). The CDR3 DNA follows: TGTGCCAGTAGTATACGGACAGCTGGAAACACCATATATTTT. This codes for CASSIRTAGNTIYF.

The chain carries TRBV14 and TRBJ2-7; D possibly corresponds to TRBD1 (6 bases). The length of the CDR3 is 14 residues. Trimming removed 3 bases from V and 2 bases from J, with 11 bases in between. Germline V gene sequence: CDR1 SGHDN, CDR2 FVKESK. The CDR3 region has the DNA TGTGCCAGCAGCCATTGGGACAAGACCTACGAGCAGTACTTC. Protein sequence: CASSHWDKTYEQYF.

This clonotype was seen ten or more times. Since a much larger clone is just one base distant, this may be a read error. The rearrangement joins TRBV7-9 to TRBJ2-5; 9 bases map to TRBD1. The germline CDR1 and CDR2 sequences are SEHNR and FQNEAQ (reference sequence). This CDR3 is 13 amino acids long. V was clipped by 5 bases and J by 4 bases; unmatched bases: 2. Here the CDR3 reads CASSTGQGETQYF. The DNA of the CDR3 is TGTGCCAGCAGCACGGGACAGGGAGAGACCCAGTACTTC.

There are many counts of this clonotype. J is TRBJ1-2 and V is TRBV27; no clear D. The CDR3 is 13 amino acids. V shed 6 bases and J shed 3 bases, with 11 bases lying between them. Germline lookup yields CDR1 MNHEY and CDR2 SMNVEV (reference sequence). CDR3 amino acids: CASSPHLDYGYTF. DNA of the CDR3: TGTGCCAGCAGCCCTCACTTGGACTATGGCTACACCTTC.

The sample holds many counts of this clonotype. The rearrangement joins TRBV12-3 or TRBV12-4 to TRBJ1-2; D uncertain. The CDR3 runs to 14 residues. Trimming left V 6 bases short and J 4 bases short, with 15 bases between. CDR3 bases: TGTGCCAGCAGGGTAGACATTGGCGGCTATGGCTACACCTTC. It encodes CASRVDIGGYGYTF.

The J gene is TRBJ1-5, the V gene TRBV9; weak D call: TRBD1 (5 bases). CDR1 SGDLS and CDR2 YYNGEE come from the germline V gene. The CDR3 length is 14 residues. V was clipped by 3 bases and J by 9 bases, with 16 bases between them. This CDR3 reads CASSEGWSGGPQHF. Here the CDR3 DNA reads TGTGCCAGCAGCGAAGGGTGGTCGGGGGGGCCCCAGCATTTT.

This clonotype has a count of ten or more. DNA for the CDR3: TGTGCCACCGAACAGGGTAGCTCCTACAATGAGCAGTTCTTC. Its translation: CATEQGSSYNEQFF. The chain combines TRBV28 with TRBJ2-1, with D possibly matching TRBD1 (6 bases). The CDR3 is 14 amino acids. Trimming left V 10 bases short and J 0 bases short, with 13 bases between. Germline V gives CDR1 MDHEN, CDR2 SYDVKM. Variable domain in full (rest from reference TRBV28 and TRBJ2-1): DVKVTQSSRYLVKRTGEKVFLECVQDMDHENMFWYRQDPGLGLRLIYFSYDVKMKEKGDIPEGYSVSREKKERFSLILESASTNQTSMYLCATEQGSSYNEQFFGPGTRLTVL.

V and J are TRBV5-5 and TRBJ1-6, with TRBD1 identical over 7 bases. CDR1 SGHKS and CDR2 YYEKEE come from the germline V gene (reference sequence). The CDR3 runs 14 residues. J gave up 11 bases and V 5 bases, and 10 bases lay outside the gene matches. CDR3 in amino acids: CASRYDREGPPLHF. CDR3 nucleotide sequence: TGTGCCAGCAGATATGACAGGGAGGGTCCACCCCTCCACTTT. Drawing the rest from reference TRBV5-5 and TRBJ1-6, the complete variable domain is DAGVTQSPTHLIKTRGQQVTLRCSPISGHKSVSWYQQVLGQGPQFIFQYYEKEERGRGNFPDRFSARQFPNYSSELNVNALLLGDSALYLCASRYDREGPPLHFGNGTRLTVT.

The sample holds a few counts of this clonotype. CDR3 protein: CASSSNSGLGGYTF. The CDR3 DNA reads TGTGCCAGCAGTTCAAACAGTGGTCTAGGAGGCTACACCTTC. This chain connects TRBV27 to TRBJ1-2; D ambiguous. With 4 bases removed from V and 8 bases from J, the gap between germline ends came to 17 bases. The CDR3 has 14 residues. The germline gives CDR1 MNHEY, CDR2 SMNVEV (reference sequence).

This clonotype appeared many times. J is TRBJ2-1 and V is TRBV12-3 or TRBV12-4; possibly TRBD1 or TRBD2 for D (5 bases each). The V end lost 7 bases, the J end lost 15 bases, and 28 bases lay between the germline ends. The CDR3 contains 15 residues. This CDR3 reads CASNPGRIPPKVPFF. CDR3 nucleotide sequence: TGTGCCAGCAACCCGGGACGGATCCCCCCCAAAGTTCCGTTCTTC.